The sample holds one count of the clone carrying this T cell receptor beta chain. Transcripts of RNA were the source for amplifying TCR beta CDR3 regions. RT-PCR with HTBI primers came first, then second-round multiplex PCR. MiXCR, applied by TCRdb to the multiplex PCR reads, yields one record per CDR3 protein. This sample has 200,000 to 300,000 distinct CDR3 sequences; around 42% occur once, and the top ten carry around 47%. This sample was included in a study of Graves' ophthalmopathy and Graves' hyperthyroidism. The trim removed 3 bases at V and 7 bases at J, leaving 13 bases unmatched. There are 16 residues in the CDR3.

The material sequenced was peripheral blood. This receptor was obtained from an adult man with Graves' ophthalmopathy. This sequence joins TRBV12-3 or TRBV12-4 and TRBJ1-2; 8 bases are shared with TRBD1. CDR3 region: CASSFQTSGGAAGYTF. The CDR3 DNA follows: TGTGCCAGCAGTTTCCAGACATCAGGGGGCGCGGCTGGCTACACCTTC.